This entry lists 20 T cell receptor beta chains sequenced from one sample in a study of T cells in Graves' hyperthyroidism and ophthalmopathy. Using RNA transcripts as the source, TCR beta CDR3 regions were amplified. Researchers ran a first-round RT-PCR on the TCR CDR3 using the HTBI primer set. TCRdb fed the multiplex PCR reads into MiXCR, producing one record per CDR3 protein. Of 250,000 to 300,000 distinct CDR3 sequences listed, more than 14% are singletons. The sequenced sample consisted of blood. These receptors all stem from a woman between 40 and 50 years old with Graves' hyperthyroidism that later progressed to Graves' ophthalmopathy.

This clonotype showed up just a few times. The chain is built from TRBV27 and TRBJ1-2; D is unresolved. The germline gives CDR1 MNHEY, CDR2 SMNVEV (reference sequence). The CDR3 contains 13 residues. The V end was cut by 6 bases, the J end by 3 bases, with 11 bases between. The CDR3 coding sequence is TGTGCCAGCAGCCAAAGACATGACTATGGCTACACCTTC. Protein product: CASSQRHDYGYTF.

This clonotype was seen ten or more times. The chain joins TRBV12-3 or TRBV12-4 to TRBJ1-1; D is unresolved. V was trimmed by 2 bases and J by 1 base, leaving 5 bases between them. The length of the CDR3 is 13 residues. CDR3 amino acids: CASSLRQNTEAFF. For the CDR3, the DNA is TGTGCCAGCAGTTTACGCCAGAACACTGAAGCTTTCTTT.

This clonotype was seen repeatedly, ten times or more. The chain combines TRBV28 with TRBJ1-1, with a weak D call TRBD1 (5 bases). This CDR3 is 11 amino acids long. CDR1 is MDHEN, CDR2 SYDVKM, per germline. The V and J ends lost 8 bases and 5 bases respectively, with 9 bases between them. As DNA, the CDR3 is TGTGCCAGCCGGCAGGGTACTGAAGCTTTCTTT. Amino acids: CASRQGTEAFF. Using reference TRBV28 and TRBJ1-1 for the parts outside the CDR3, the full variable domain is DVKVTQSSRYLVKRTGEKVFLECVQDMDHENMFWYRQDPGLGLRLIYFSYDVKMKEKGDIPEGYSVSREKKERFSLILESASTNQTSMYLCASRQGTEAFFGQGTRLTVV.

There are many counts of this clonotype. The CDR3 nucleotides are TGTGCCAGCAGTCTCGGACAGGCTTTAAGCAATCAGCCCCAGCATTTT. This sequence encodes CASSLGQALSNQPQHF. The rearrangement uses TRBV6-2 or TRBV6-3 and TRBJ1-5; 7 bases are a match to TRBD1. Germline loops: CDR1 MNHEY, CDR2 SVGEGT. The CDR3 covers 16 residues. With 5 bases clipped from V and 1 base from J, the junction kept 8 bases outside the gene matches.

The rearrangement joins TRBV20-1 to TRBJ2-1, with 9 bases matching TRBD2. Trimming cost V 2 bases and J 4 bases; bases outside gene matches: 6. CDR1 and CDR2 (germline): DFQATT, SNEGSKA (reference sequence). The CDR3 totals 15 residues. The CDR3 spells CSARRSGSWYNEQFF. The CDR3 region has the DNA TGCAGTGCTAGACGTAGCGGGAGTTGGTACAATGAGCAGTTCTTC.

This clonotype was counted only a few times. A single base separates this from a much larger clone, so it may be a read error. The rearrangement links TRBV18 to TRBJ1-1; unclear D gene. Germline CDR1 KGHSH, CDR2 LQKENI. This CDR3 region has 13 residues. The CDR3 region is CASSPARNTEALF. The CDR3 nucleotides are TGTGCCAGCTCCCCGGCGAGGAACACTGAAGCTCTCTTT.

This clonotype was recorded many times. V is TRBV20-1 and J is TRBJ2-2; D possibly uses TRBD1 or TRBD2 (5 bases each). CDR3 length: 17 residues. Trimming stripped 0 bases from V and 4 bases from J, with 18 bases between. Germline-derived CDR1 and CDR2 are DFQATT and SNEGSKA (reference sequence). CDR3 protein: CSARDEPRAGTTGELFF. CDR3 DNA sequence: TGCAGTGCTAGAGATGAACCGCGGGCAGGGACCACCGGGGAGCTGTTTTTT.

This clonotype appeared many times. The chain is built from TRBV19 and TRBJ2-7, with a possible D match to TRBD1 (7 bases). Germline-derived CDR1 and CDR2 are LNHDA and SQIVND (reference sequence). Trimming stripped 7 bases from V and 5 bases from J, with 15 bases between. The CDR3 covers 13 residues. CDR3 in DNA: TGTGCCAGTACTATCGGAGGGGGCAACGAGCAGTACTTC. Translated, it gives CASTIGGGNEQYF.

This clonotype was counted once. This chain connects TRBV28 to TRBJ1-5; D gene ambiguous. This CDR3 has 18 residues. V was clipped by 5 bases and J by 8 bases, with 28 bases between them. The germline V gene encodes CDR1 MDHEN and CDR2 SYDVKM. The CDR3: CASSPPMSLQWVRKPQHF. CDR3 coding DNA: TGTGCCAGCAGTCCCCCCATGAGTCTCCAGTGGGTTCGCAAGCCCCAGCATTTT.

The gene calls are TRBV7-3 and TRBJ2-1; D gene unclear. The CDR3 contains 13 residues. V lost 5 bases and J 10 bases, leaving 15 bases between the germline ends. Germline V lookup: CDR1 SGHTA, CDR2 FQGTGA. CDR3 DNA: TGTGCCAGCAGCCAGCCCTACAGCTCCGAGCAGTTCTTC. It is translated as CASSQPYSSEQFF.

This rearrangement joins TRBV20-1 to TRBJ2-7; 7 bases align to TRBD1. The J call may not be correct, given that the DNA end is closer to TRBJ2-1. Germline V gene data show CDR1 as DFQATT and CDR2 as SNEGSKA (reference sequence). The CDR3 has 12 amino acids. The CDR3 DNA reads TGCAGTGCTATCGGGACAGCCTACGAGCAGTTCTTC. It codes for CSAIGTAYEQFF.

This clonotype was recorded a few times. The chain employs TRBV20-1 and TRBJ2-6, with TRBD1 matching over 9 bases. The germline gives CDR1 DFQATT, CDR2 SNEGSKA (reference sequence). This CDR3 comprises 17 residues. The trim removed 6 bases at V and 0 bases at J, leaving 9 bases unmatched. CDR3 amino acids: CSAVRDRAYSGANVLTF. The CDR3 DNA follows: TGCAGTGCAGTTCGGGACAGGGCATACTCTGGGGCCAACGTCCTGACTTTC.

The sample holds many counts of this clonotype. This rearrangement joins TRBV6-1 to TRBJ1-5, with a tentative D call TRBD1 (5 bases). Germline assignment: CDR1 MNHNS and CDR2 SASEGT. V lost 5 bases, J lost 0 bases, and 14 bases lay in between. The CDR3 covers 16 residues. CDR3 sequence reads: CASSRGGMYSNQPQHF. As DNA, the CDR3 is TGTGCCAGCAGTCGGGGGGGGATGTATAGCAATCAGCCCCAGCATTTT.

This clonotype was observed at least ten times. V and J are TRBV12-3 or TRBV12-4 and TRBJ2-1; D gene unclear. The CDR3 loop spans 16 amino acids. V shed 5 bases and J shed 0 bases, with 14 bases lying between them. The CDR3 region is CASSHPRFFSYNEQFF. The CDR3 DNA reads TGTGCCAGCAGTCACCCGCGGTTTTTCTCCTACAATGAGCAGTTCTTC.

The sample holds many counts of this clonotype. The chain couples TRBV20-1 to TRBJ2-7; D is perhaps TRBD2 (5 bases). This CDR3 contains 17 residues. V lost 3 bases and J lost 4, with 25 bases in between. Germline V gene lookup returns CDR1 DFQATT and CDR2 SNEGSKA (reference sequence). The CDR3 loop reads CSARSLPGSKSDYEQYF. As DNA, the CDR3 is TGCAGTGCTAGGTCCCTTCCGGGGTCCAAATCGGATTACGAGCAGTACTTC.

This clonotype was counted between two and nine times. V is TRBV27 and J is TRBJ2-1, with D maybe TRBD2 (6 bases). The germline gives CDR1 MNHEY, CDR2 SMNVEV (reference sequence). The CDR3 spans 17 residues. Trimming took 5 bases from V and 0 from J, leaving 17 bases between them. The CDR3 loop is CASSLYLGLSSYNEQFF. The CDR3, as DNA: TGTGCCAGCAGTCTATACCTGGGACTGAGCTCCTACAATGAGCAGTTCTTC.

The genes are TRBV11-2 and TRBJ2-1; no firm D call. The CDR3 extends over 13 amino acids. Germline V gene lookup returns CDR1 SGHAT and CDR2 FQNNGV. The germline V and J ends were trimmed by 0 bases and 8 bases, with 8 bases remaining between them. The CDR3 nucleotides are TGTGCCAGCAGCTTAGATCCTCGGCATGAGCAGTTCTTC. Translated, it gives CASSLDPRHEQFF.

The chain carries TRBV11-2 and TRBJ1-1; no clear D gene. The V end was cut by 3 bases, the J end by 7 bases, with 9 bases between. The CDR3 runs to 12 residues. Germline lookup yields CDR1 SGHAT and CDR2 FQNNGV. CDR3 amino acids: CASSLRTVEAFF. DNA for the CDR3: TGTGCCAGCAGCTTGAGGACGGTTGAAGCTTTCTTT.

This clonotype was observed many times. The chain carries TRBV12-3 or TRBV12-4 and TRBJ2-5; possible D gene TRBD1, 5 bases. The CDR3 is 16 amino acids. V was cut by 1 base and J by 5 bases, with 17 bases left in between. The CDR3 loop reads CASSLVDIMSSETQYF. As DNA, the CDR3 is TGTGCCAGCAGTTTAGTGGACATTATGTCTTCTGAGACCCAGTACTTC.

This clonotype was observed at least ten times. The chain couples TRBV20-1 to TRBJ2-1; 9 nucleotides line up with TRBD2. CDR1 DFQATT and CDR2 SNEGSKA come from the germline V gene (reference sequence). The CDR3 is 16 residues long. V gave up 3 bases and J gave up 7 bases; unmatched junction bases: 13. The CDR3 loop is CSASPPRTSVPNEQFF. CDR3 bases: TGCAGTGCTAGTCCCCCGAGGACTAGCGTCCCGAATGAGCAGTTCTTC.